These 18 T cell receptor beta chains originate from one sample sequenced in a study of T cells after yellow fever vaccination. MiXCR, applied by TCRdb to the 5' RACE reads, yields one record per CDR3 protein. The repertoire holds 250,000 or so distinct CDR3 sequences, roughly 3.7% seen once, with 15% to 20% in the top ten. The sequencing here drew on PBMCs, taken 15 days after the yellow fever booster vaccination. Receptors originate from a man aged 18 to 29 who received the YFV17D yellow fever vaccine.

This sequence joins TRBV28 and TRBJ2-6; the D gene is possibly TRBD1 (7 bases). There are 15 residues in the CDR3. The V and J ends lost 5 bases and 2 bases respectively, with 10 bases between them. Germline loops: CDR1 MDHEN, CDR2 SYDVKM. The CDR3 nucleotides read TGTGCCAGCAGTGCAGGGGGGACTGGGGCCAACGTCCTGACTTTC. It encodes CASSAGGTGANVLTF.

This clonotype showed up many times. The chain uses TRBV5-1 and TRBJ2-3; TRBD1 or TRBD2 may be the D gene (5 bases each). V was shortened by 0 bases and J by 2 bases, with 13 bases between the two germline ends. The CDR3 loop spans 16 amino acids. Germline V gives CDR1 SGHRS, CDR2 YFSETQ. This chain's CDR3 is CASSLALGRNTDTQYF. CDR3 coding DNA: TGCGCCAGCAGCTTGGCCCTGGGACGGAACACAGATACGCAGTATTTT. The whole variable domain, filled in from reference TRBV5-1 and TRBJ2-3, reads KAGVTQTPRYLIKTRGQQVTLSCSPISGHRSVSWYQQTPGQGLQFLFEYFSETQRNKGNFPGRFSGRQFSNSRSEMNVSTLELGDSALYLCASSLALGRNTDTQYFGPGTRLTVL.

This clonotype was counted many times. The rearrangement links TRBV20-1 to TRBJ2-3; 9 bases agree with TRBD2. This CDR3 contains 15 residues. J lost 4 bases, V lost 3 bases, and 8 bases had no gene match. Germline V gene lookup returns CDR1 DFQATT and CDR2 SNEGSKA (reference sequence). The CDR3 sequence is CSASGGGAWADTQYF. The CDR3 nucleotides read TGCAGTGCTAGTGGCGGGGGGGCCTGGGCAGATACGCAGTATTTT.

This clonotype was counted ten times or more. The rearrangement uses TRBV5-1 and TRBJ1-1, with TRBD1 matching over 7 bases. Germline V gene data show CDR1 as SGHRS and CDR2 as YFSETQ. CDR3 length equals 17 residues. Trimming took 2 bases from V and 0 from J; bases not matched to a gene: 10. The CDR3: CASSFRAGGVMNTEAFF. The CDR3 DNA follows: TGCGCCAGCAGCTTCAGGGCAGGGGGGGTAATGAACACTGAAGCTTTCTTT.

In its sample, this clonotype was seen many times. CDR3 nucleotides: TGTGCCAGCAGTTTGGTGCAGGGCCAAGAGACCCAGTACTTC. It yields the protein CASSLVQGQETQYF. The chain links TRBV12-3 or TRBV12-4 to TRBJ2-5; weak D call: TRBD1 (5 bases). V was pared by 3 bases and J by 1 base, with 9 bases between. CDR3 size: 14 residues.

The chain joins TRBV5-4 to TRBJ2-7; TRBD1 agrees at 7 bases. Germline lookup yields CDR1 SGHNT and CDR2 YYREEE (reference sequence). V lost 4 bases, J lost 3 bases, and 4 bases stayed unmatched. This CDR3 has 13 amino acids. The CDR3 DNA follows: TGTGCCAGCAGCCGGGACAGCGGCTACGAGCAGTACGTC. Amino acids: CASSRDSGYEQYV.

Many counts were recorded for this clonotype. V usage is TRBV7-8 and J usage is TRBJ2-3; D remains unclear. The CDR3 totals 12 residues. CDR1 is SGHVS and CDR2 is FQNEAQ in the germline V gene. The V end was cut by 5 bases, the J end by 5 bases, with 8 bases between. The CDR3 protein is CASSQNLDTQYF. In nucleotides, the CDR3 is TGTGCCAGCAGCCAAAACTTAGATACGCAGTATTTT.

This clonotype was counted at least ten times. This chain uses TRBV7-6 with TRBJ2-7; possibly TRBD1 or TRBD2 for D (5 bases each). The germline V gene has CDR1 SGHVS and CDR2 FNYEAQ. Deletions cut 2 bases from V and 5 bases from J, with 34 bases between. The CDR3 is 21 amino acids. CDR3: CASSLSWKRIGKGREIHEQYF. In DNA, the CDR3 is TGTGCCAGCAGCTTATCATGGAAGAGGATCGGGAAGGGCAGGGAGATCCACGAGCAGTACTTC.

This clonotype was seen at least ten times. The chain couples TRBV6-2 or TRBV6-3 to TRBJ2-4; maybe TRBD2 (5 bases). This CDR3 is built from 16 residues. Germline CDR1 reads MNHEY; CDR2 reads SVGEGT. V was clipped by 3 bases and J by 0 bases, with 12 bases between them. In DNA form, the CDR3 reads TGTGCCAGCAGTTATTATAGCGAGGGAGCCAAAAACATTCAGTACTTC. It is translated as CASSYYSEGAKNIQYF.

This clonotype was detected many times. The V gene is TRBV5-1, the J gene TRBJ2-1, with D maybe TRBD1 (6 bases). Germline CDR1 is SGHRS and CDR2 is YFSETQ. V dropped 0 bases and J dropped 5 bases, with 12 bases sitting between them. CDR3 length: 15 residues. CDR3 residues: CASSLEGQLHNEQFF. The CDR3 DNA follows: TGCGCCAGCAGCTTGGAAGGACAGCTCCACAATGAGCAGTTCTTC.

This clonotype has a handful of counts. The chain combines TRBV20-1 with TRBJ1-2; a weak D match, TRBD1 (6 bases). Germline lookup yields CDR1 DFQATT and CDR2 SNEGSKA (reference sequence). The CDR3 has 13 residues. Deletions cut 3 bases from V and 3 bases from J, with 11 bases between. The CDR3 bases are TGCAGTGCTAGGACAGGACTTTACTATGGCTACACCTTC. It is translated as CSARTGLYYGYTF.

This clonotype was seen ten or more times. The gene calls are TRBV9 and TRBJ2-5; TRBD1 might be the D (6 bases). The ends were cut back, 6 bases at V and 0 bases at J, with 15 bases in the middle. This CDR3 contains 15 residues. Looked up from germline, CDR1 is SGDLS and CDR2 is YYNGEE. The CDR3 nucleotides are TGTGCCAGCACCTTGGACGGACAGTACCAAGAGACCCAGTACTTC. It specifies CASTLDGQYQETQYF.

This clonotype was seen at least ten times. This chain connects TRBV30 to TRBJ2-2; TRBD1 or TRBD2 may be the D gene (6 bases each). The CDR3 runs 14 residues. Trimming removed 3 bases at V and 4 bases at J, with 12 bases between. Germline V gene data show CDR1 as GTSNPN and CDR2 as SVGIG (reference sequence). CDR3 sequence: CAWRRTAGTGELFF. CDR3 DNA sequence: TGTGCCTGGAGACGGACAGCGGGCACCGGGGAGCTGTTTTTT.

This clonotype was counted ten times or more. The chain links TRBV29-1 to TRBJ1-5; possible D gene TRBD1, 5 bases. The germline V and J ends were trimmed by 4 bases and 6 bases, with 13 bases remaining between them. Germline-derived CDR1 and CDR2 are SQVTM and ANQGSEA. This CDR3 has 13 amino acids. Here the CDR3 DNA reads TGCAGCGTTGGCTGGGACTTCGGTCAGCCCCAGCATTTT. Its translation is CSVGWDFGQPQHF.

In its sample, this clonotype was seen many times. This sequence joins TRBV7-2 and TRBJ2-1; unclear D gene. V dropped 5 bases and J dropped 7 bases, with 12 bases sitting between them. The CDR3 spans 13 residues. Germline V gene sequence: CDR1 SGHTA, CDR2 FQGNSA. This CDR3 reads CASSHEVGNEQFF. The CDR3 nucleotides read TGTGCCAGCAGCCATGAAGTGGGAAATGAGCAGTTCTTC.

This clonotype occurred many times. The chain links TRBV4-2 to TRBJ1-3; D not certain. V was shortened by 1 base and J by 0 bases, with 7 bases between the two germline ends. The CDR3 has 15 residues. From germline, CDR1 is LGHNA and CDR2 YNFKEQ. The CDR3 protein is CASSQVGDSGNTIYF. The CDR3 bases are TGTGCCAGCAGCCAAGTCGGGGACTCTGGAAACACCATATATTTT.

This clonotype was observed many times. V is TRBV7-6 and J is TRBJ1-6; D is uncertain. The CDR3 runs 16 residues. V lost 2 bases, J lost 2 bases, and 10 bases lay in between. Per germline, CDR1 SGHVS and CDR2 FNYEAQ. This CDR3 is CASSLSGGTYNSPLHF. The DNA of the CDR3 is TGTGCCAGCAGCTTATCGGGTGGAACCTATAATTCACCCCTCCACTTT.

In this sample, this clonotype turned up many times. The chain joins TRBV10-3 to TRBJ1-3; 7 bases line up with TRBD1. The J segment lost 2 bases and the V segment lost 10 bases, leaving 2 bases of the junction unmatched. Germline loops: CDR1 ENHRY, CDR2 SYGVKD. The CDR3 contains 12 residues. The CDR3 DNA reads as TGTGCCACAGGACAGGCTGGAAACACCATATATTTT. Translation: CATGQAGNTIYF.